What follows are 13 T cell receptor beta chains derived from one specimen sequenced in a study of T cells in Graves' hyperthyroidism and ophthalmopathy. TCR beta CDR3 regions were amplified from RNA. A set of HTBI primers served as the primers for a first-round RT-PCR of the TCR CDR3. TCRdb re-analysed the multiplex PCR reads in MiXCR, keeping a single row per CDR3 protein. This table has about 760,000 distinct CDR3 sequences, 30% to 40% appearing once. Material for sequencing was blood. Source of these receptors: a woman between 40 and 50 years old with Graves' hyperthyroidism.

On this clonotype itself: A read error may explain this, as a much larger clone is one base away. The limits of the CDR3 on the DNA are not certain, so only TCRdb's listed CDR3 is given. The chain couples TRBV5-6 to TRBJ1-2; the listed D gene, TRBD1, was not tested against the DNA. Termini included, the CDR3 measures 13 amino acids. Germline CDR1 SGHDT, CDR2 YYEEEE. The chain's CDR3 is CASSLVWAYGSTF.

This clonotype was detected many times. The chain's CDR3 is CAISIAQGKGNTEAFF. CDR3 in DNA: TGTGCCATCAGTATAGCACAGGGGAAGGGAAATACTGAAGCTTTCTTT. This chain links TRBV10-3 with TRBJ1-1; 7 bases map to TRBD1. V lost 5 bases to trimming and J lost 5 bases; unmatched junction nucleotides: 14. Germline loops: CDR1 ENHRY, CDR2 SYGVKD. The CDR3 runs to 16 residues.

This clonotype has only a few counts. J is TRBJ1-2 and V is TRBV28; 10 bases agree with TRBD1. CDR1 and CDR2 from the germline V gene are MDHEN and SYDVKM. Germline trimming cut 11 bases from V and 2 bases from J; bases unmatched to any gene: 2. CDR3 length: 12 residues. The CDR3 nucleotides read TGTGCCGTGGGACAGGGGAACTATGGCTACACCTTC. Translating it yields CAVGQGNYGYTF.

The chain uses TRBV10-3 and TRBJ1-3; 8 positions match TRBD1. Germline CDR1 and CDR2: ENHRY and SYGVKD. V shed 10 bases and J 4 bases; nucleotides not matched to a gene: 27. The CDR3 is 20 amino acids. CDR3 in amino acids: CASSRVSGQGAVLGGNTIYF. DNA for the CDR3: TGTGCCAGCTCACGCGTCTCAGGACAGGGAGCGGTTCTTGGAGGAAACACCATATATTTT.

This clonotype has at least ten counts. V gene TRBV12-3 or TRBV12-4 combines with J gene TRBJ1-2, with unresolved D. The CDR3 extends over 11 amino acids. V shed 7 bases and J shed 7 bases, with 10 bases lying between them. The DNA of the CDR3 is TGTGCCAGCACCTCGGGTGGTGGCTACACCTTC. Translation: CASTSGGGYTF.

The CDR3 reads CASSQRAGYYGYTF. For the CDR3, the DNA is TGTGCCAGCAGCCAGAGGGCAGGTTACTATGGCTACACCTTC. The J gene is TRBJ1-2, the V gene TRBV3-1, with unresolved D. The CDR3 length is 14 residues. V was cut by 3 bases and J by 3 bases, with 11 bases left in between. CDR1 is LGHDT, CDR2 YNNKEL, per germline (reference sequence).

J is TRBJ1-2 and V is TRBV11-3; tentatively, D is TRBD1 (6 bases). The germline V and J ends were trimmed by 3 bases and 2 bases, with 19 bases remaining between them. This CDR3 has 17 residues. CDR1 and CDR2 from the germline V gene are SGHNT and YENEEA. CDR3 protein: CASSLQETGWSNYGYTF. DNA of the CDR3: TGTGCCAGCAGCTTGCAAGAGACAGGATGGTCGAACTATGGCTACACCTTC.

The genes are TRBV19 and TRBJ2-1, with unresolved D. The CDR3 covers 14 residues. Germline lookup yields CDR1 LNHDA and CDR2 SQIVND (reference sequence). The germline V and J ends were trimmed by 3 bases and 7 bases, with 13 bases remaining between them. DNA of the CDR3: TGTGCCAGTAGTATTAACGGCTGGGCTAATGAGCAGTTCTTC. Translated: CASSINGWANEQFF.

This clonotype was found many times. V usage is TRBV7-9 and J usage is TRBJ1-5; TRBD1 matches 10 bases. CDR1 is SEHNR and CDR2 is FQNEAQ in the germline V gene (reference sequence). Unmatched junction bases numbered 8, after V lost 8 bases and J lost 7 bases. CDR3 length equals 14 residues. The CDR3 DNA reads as TGTGCCAGCGGACTGGGACAGGGGACACAGCCCCAGCATTTT. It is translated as CASGLGQGTQPQHF.

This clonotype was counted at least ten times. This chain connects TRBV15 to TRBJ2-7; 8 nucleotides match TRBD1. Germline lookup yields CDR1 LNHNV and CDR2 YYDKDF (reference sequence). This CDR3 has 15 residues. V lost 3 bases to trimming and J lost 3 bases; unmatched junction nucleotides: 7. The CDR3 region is CATSSHRDRNYEQYF. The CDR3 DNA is TGTGCCACCAGCAGCCACCGGGACAGGAACTACGAGCAGTACTTC.

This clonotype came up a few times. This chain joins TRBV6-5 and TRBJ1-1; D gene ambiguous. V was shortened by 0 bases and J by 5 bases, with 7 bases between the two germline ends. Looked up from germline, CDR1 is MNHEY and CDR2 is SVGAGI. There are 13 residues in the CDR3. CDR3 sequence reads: CASSYSKETEAFF. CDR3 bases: TGTGCCAGCAGTTACTCGAAAGAGACTGAAGCTTTCTTT.

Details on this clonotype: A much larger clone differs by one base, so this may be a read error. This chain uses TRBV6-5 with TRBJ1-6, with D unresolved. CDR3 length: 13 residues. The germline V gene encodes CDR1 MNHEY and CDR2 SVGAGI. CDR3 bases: TGTGCCATCAGTTACTCCTGGAATTCACCCCTCCACTTT. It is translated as CAISYSWNSPLHF.

DNA of the CDR3: TGTGCCAGCAGCCTAGCGGGAGGGCCTTACTACGAGCAGTACTTC. The encoded protein is CASSLAGGPYYEQYF. The chain joins TRBV10-3 to TRBJ2-7, with 12 bases identical to TRBD2. This CDR3 has 15 residues. After removal of 10 bases from V and 3 bases from J, the junction contained 10 bases not matched to a gene. CDR1 is ENHRY and CDR2 is SYGVKD in the germline V gene.